This T cell receptor (beta chain) was observed in a study of blood T cell repertoires in COVID-19. V lost 1 base to trimming and J lost 4 bases; unmatched junction nucleotides: 7. The CDR3 is 16 amino acids. Germline CDR1 reads MNHEY; CDR2 reads SVGAGI. TCRdb's copy holds only in-frame clones and misses some; the assay was immunoSEQ multiplex PCR. The sample has around 210,000 clones; 65% to 90% are singletons. The chain couples TRBV6-5 to TRBJ1-1, with TRBD1 matching 9 bases. Material for sequencing was peripheral blood. The receptor's source is a man aged 45-60 years with COVID-19, enrolled during active disease. DNA of the CDR3: TGTGCCAGCAGTTACTTTAAGACAGGGGGATTCACTGAAGCTTTCTTT. Residues: CASSYFKTGGFTEAFF.